These T cell receptor beta chains were read from a single sample in a study of blood T cell repertoires in COVID-19. Measured with immunoSEQ multiplex PCR; TCRdb has only the in-frame clones, and not every one. Among about 180,000 clones listed, 85% were seen once. Sequenced: peripheral blood. The receptors originated from a woman aged 45-59 years with COVID-19, enrolled during active disease. CDR3s include the opening cysteine and the closing phenylalanine or tryptophan. Fields, in order: V gene, J gene, clone size, D gene, CDR3 protein, CDR3 DNA. A D gene is named only where the DNA matches it firmly. Size values are once, few and many counts, or a class for expanded clones, and some rows have none.

TRBV29-1	TRBJ1-1	.	TRBD1	CSVDVTGAGVAFF	TGCAGCGTTGATGTGACAGGGGCCGGGGTGGCTTTCTTT
TRBV12-3/TRBV12-4	TRBJ1-2	.	.	CASSRGGDYGYTF	TGTGCCAGCAGTCGGGGCGGGGACTATGGCTACACCTTC
TRBV28	TRBJ1-5	.	.	CASKGVDQPQHF	TGTGCCAGCAAGGGGGTAGATCAGCCCCAGCATTTT
TRBV7-9	TRBJ2-7	.	TRBD2	CASSDIAGVLSYEQYF	TGTGCCAGCAGCGATATAGCGGGGGTGCTCTCCTACGAGCAGTACTTC
TRBV9	TRBJ1-1	.	TRBD1	CASSVGTGRLNTEAFF	TGTGCCAGCAGCGTTGGGACAGGGAGGCTGAACACTGAAGCTTTCTTT
TRBV7-3	TRBJ2-3	.	TRBD2	CASSLMRGSTDTQYF	TGTGCCAGCAGCTTAATGCGGGGGAGCACAGATACGCAGTATTTT
TRBV9	TRBJ2-7	once	.	CASSVSGRGFYEQYF	TGTGCCAGCAGCGTCTCCGGGCGGGGATTTTACGAGCAGTACTTC
TRBV19	TRBJ2-4	.	TRBD1	CASSIGQGRDIQYF	TGTGCCAGTAGTATCGGACAGGGAAGGGACATTCAGTACTTC
TRBV30	TRBJ1-4	.	.	CAWSVHQGEKLFF	TGTGCCTGGAGTGTACACCAGGGTGAAAAACTGTTTTTT
TRBV7-9	TRBJ1-1	.	TRBD1	CASSSTGALNTEAFF	TGTGCCAGCAGCTCTACAGGGGCATTGAACACTGAAGCTTTCTTT
TRBV27	TRBJ2-1	.	TRBD2	CASRKRGGYNEQFF	TGTGCCAGCAGGAAGCGGGGGGGCTACAATGAGCAGTTCTTC
TRBV30	TRBJ2-7	once	.	CAWSPVGGGEQYF	TGTGCCTGGAGCCCGGTGGGAGGCGGCGAGCAGTACTTC
TRBV27	TRBJ1-2	.	.	CASSLLLGASGYTF	TGTGCCAGCAGTTTATTGCTGGGAGCAAGCGGCTACACCTTC
TRBV7-9	TRBJ1-1	.	.	CASSPRGKGMNTEAFF	TGTGCCAGCAGCCCCCGCGGTAAGGGGATGAACACTGAAGCTTTCTTT
TRBV13	TRBJ1-2	.	.	CASSSGGMGYTF	TGTGCCAGCAGCTCCGGAGGGATGGGCTACACCTTC
TRBV9	TRBJ1-2	once	TRBD1	CASSPGDRGNYGYTF	TGTGCCAGCAGCCCCGGGGACAGGGGGAACTATGGCTACACCTTC
TRBV9	TRBJ1-4	.	.	CASSITGGTNEKLFF	TGTGCCAGCAGCATTACGGGGGGTACTAATGAAAAACTGTTTTTT
TRBV9	TRBJ1-2	.	.	CASSVGGGTGYTF	TGTGCCAGCAGCGTAGGAGGAGGGACCGGCTACACCTTC
TRBV7-2	TRBJ2-5	.	TRBD1	CASSFDRDRRTQYF	TGTGCCAGCAGCTTCGACCGGGACAGGCGGACCCAGTACTTC
TRBV9	TRBJ1-2	.	.	CASSEPGVSYGYTF	TGTGCCAGCAGCGAACCAGGGGTGAGCTATGGCTACACCTTC
TRBV28	TRBJ2-3	once	TRBD2	CASSFTSGYTDTQYF	TGTGCCAGCAGTTTCACTAGCGGATACACAGATACGCAGTATTTT
TRBV12-5	TRBJ1-1	few	.	CASGLGQLNTEAFF	TGTGCTAGTGGTTTGGGACAGTTGAACACTGAAGCTTTCTTT
TRBV3-1/TRBV3-2	TRBJ2-2	.	TRBD2	CASRRLAANTGELFF	TGTGCCAGCAGGAGACTAGCGGCGAACACCGGGGAGCTGTTTTTT
TRBV3-1/TRBV3-2	TRBJ2-5	.	TRBD2	CASSSGTSGGQETQYF	TGTGCCAGCAGCTCTGGGACTAGCGGGGGACAAGAGACCCAGTACTTC
TRBV5-8	TRBJ2-2	.	TRBD1	CARTGVNTGELFF	TGTGCCAGGACAGGGGTGAACACCGGGGAGCTGTTTTTT
TRBV19	TRBJ1-4	.	TRBD1	CASSNLDRENEKLFF	TGTGCCAGTAGTAACCTCGACAGGGAAAATGAAAAACTGTTTTTT
TRBV5-4	TRBJ2-7	once	.	CASSLWGVSYEQYF	TGTGCCAGCAGCTTGTGGGGGGTCTCCTACGAGCAGTACTTC
TRBV30	TRBJ1-6	.	.	CAWSRRADYSPLHF	TGTGCCTGGAGTAGGCGTGCGGATTATTCACCCCTCCACTTT
TRBV5-1	TRBJ2-6	few	.	CASSWESSGANVLTF	TGCGCCAGCAGCTGGGAGAGCTCTGGGGCCAACGTCCTGACTTTC
TRBV4-2	TRBJ2-3	few	TRBD2	CASSQDGTSWTTDTQYF	TGTGCCAGCAGCCAAGACGGGACTAGCTGGACCACAGATACGCAGTATTTT
TRBV10-1	TRBJ1-2	.	TRBD1	CASSEGGRGRMSGYTF	TGCGCCAGCAGTGAAGGTGGCAGGGGGCGGATGAGTGGCTACACCTTC
TRBV9	TRBJ1-6	.	TRBD1	CASSVEGSGGNSPLHF	TGTGCCAGCAGCGTAGAGGGGTCAGGGGGTAATTCACCCCTCCACTTT
TRBV10-1	TRBJ2-1	once	TRBD2	CASSESIAGGANNEQFF	TGCGCCAGCAGTGAGTCGATTGCGGGGGGGGCGAACAATGAGCAGTTCTTC
TRBV3-1/TRBV3-2	TRBJ1-2	.	.	CASSPRGGIYGYTF	TGTGCCAGCAGCCCCCGCGGAGGGATATATGGCTACACCTTC
TRBV29-1	TRBJ2-3	.	TRBD1	CSGIEGAGDTQYF	TGCAGCGGGATCGAGGGGGCTGGAGATACGCAGTATTTT
TRBV11-2	TRBJ2-2	.	TRBD1	CASSLNRQGATGELFF	TGTGCCAGCAGCTTAAATCGACAGGGGGCAACCGGGGAGCTGTTTTTT
TRBV7-9	TRBJ2-4	.	TRBD1	CASSLRTGVKNIQYF	TGTGCCAGCAGCTTAAGGACAGGGGTCAAAAACATTCAGTACTTC
TRBV5-4	TRBJ2-2	.	TRBD1	CASSETPGQGEGELFF	TGTGCCAGCAGCGAGACCCCGGGACAGGGGGAGGGGGAGCTGTTTTTT
TRBV6-5	TRBJ2-3	.	.	CASSYDGGRTDTQYF	TGTGCCAGCAGTTACGACGGGGGACGCACAGATACGCAGTATTTT
TRBV7-9	TRBJ1-2	few	TRBD1	CASTPTGTDGYTF	TGTGCCAGCACCCCGACAGGGACGGATGGCTACACCTTC
TRBV7-3	TRBJ2-1	few	TRBD1	CASSLNGQGSYNEQFF	TGTGCCAGCAGCTTAAACGGACAGGGGTCCTACAATGAGCAGTTCTTC